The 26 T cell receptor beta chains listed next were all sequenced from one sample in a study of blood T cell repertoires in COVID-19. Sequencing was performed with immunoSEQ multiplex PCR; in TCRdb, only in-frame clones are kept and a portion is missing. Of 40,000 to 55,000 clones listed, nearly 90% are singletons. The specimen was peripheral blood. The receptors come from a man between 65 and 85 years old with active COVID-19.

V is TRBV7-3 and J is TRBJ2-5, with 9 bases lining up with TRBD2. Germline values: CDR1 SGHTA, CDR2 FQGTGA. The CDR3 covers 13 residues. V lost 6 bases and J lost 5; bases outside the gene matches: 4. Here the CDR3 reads CASRPSGGETQYF. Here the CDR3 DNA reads TGTGCCAGCAGACCGAGCGGGGGGGAGACCCAGTACTTC.

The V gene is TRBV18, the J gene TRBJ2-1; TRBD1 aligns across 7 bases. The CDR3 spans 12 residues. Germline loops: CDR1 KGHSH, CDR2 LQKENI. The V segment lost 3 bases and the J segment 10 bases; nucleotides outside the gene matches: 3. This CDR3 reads CASSPGTAEQFF. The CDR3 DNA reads TGTGCCAGCTCACCCGGGACAGCCGAGCAGTTCTTC.

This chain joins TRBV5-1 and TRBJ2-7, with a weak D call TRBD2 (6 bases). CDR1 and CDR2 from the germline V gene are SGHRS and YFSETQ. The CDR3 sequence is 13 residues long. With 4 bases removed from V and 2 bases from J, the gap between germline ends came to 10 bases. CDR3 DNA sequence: TGCGCCAGCAGCAGGACGGGGGCCTACGAGCAGTACTTC. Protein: CASSRTGAYEQYF.

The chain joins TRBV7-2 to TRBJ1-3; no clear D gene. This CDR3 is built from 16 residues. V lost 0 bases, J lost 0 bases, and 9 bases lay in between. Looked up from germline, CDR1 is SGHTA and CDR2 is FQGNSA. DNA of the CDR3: TGTGCCAGCAGCTTAGCACAGACTATCTCTGGAAACACCATATATTTT. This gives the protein CASSLAQTISGNTIYF.

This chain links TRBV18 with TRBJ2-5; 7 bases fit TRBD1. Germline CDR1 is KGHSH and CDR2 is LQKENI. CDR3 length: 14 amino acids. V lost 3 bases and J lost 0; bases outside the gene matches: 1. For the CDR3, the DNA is TGTGCCAGCTCACCTGGGACAGACCAAGAGACCCAGTACTTC. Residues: CASSPGTDQETQYF.

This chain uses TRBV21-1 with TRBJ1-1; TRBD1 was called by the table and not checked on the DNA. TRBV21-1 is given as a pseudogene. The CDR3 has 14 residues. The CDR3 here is CASSRRTVHSEAFF. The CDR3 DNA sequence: TGTGCCAGCAGCAGACGGACAGTTCATTCAGAGGCTTTCTTT.

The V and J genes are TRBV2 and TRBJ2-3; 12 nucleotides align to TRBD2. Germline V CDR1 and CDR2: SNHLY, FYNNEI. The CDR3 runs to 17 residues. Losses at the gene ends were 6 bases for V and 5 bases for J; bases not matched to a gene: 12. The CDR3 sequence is CASSAPLTSGGGDTQYF. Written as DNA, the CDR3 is TGTGCCAGCAGCGCTCCGCTGACTAGCGGGGGTGGAGATACGCAGTATTTT.

The CDR3 DNA reads TGCAGTGCGAGACGGGACTATGGCTACACCTTC. Amino acid sequence: CSARRDYGYTF. The chain links TRBV20-1 to TRBJ1-2; no clear D gene. The V end lost 6 bases, the J end lost 3 bases, and 8 bases lay between the germline ends. The CDR3 is 11 residues long. The V gene's germline CDR1 is DFQATT and CDR2 SNEGSKA (reference sequence).

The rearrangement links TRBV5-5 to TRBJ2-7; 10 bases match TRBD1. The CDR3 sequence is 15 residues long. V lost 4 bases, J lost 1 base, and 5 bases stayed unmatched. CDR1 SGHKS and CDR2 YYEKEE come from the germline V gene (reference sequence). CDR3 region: CASSLAGQGSYEQYF. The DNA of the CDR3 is TGTGCCAGCAGCCTGGCGGGACAGGGGTCCTACGAGCAGTACTTC.

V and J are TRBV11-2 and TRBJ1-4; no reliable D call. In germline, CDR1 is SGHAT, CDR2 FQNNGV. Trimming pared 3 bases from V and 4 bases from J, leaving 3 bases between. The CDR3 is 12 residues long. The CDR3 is CASSFLNEKLFF. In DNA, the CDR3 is TGTGCCAGCAGCTTCCTTAATGAAAAACTGTTTTTT.

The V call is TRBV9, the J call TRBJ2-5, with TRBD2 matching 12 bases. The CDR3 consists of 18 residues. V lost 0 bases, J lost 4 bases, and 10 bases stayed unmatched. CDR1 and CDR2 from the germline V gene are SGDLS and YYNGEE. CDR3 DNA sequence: TGTGCCAGCAGCGTAGGGCTACTAGCGGGGGGCCTGGGAGAGACCCAGTACTTC. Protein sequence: CASSVGLLAGGLGETQYF.

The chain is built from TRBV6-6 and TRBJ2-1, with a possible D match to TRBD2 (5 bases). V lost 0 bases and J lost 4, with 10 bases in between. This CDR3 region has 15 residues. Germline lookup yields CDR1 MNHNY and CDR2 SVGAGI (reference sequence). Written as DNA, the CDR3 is TGTGCCAGCAGTTACTCAGGGAGTACTTACAATGAGCAGTTCTTC. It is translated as CASSYSGSTYNEQFF.

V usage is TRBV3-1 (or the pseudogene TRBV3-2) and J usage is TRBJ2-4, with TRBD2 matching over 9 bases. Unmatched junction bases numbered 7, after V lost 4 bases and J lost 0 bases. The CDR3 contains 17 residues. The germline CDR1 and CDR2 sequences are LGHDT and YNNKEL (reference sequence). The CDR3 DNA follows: TGTGCCAGCAGCCGAAGCGGGGGGAGTTCAGCCAAAAACATTCAGTACTTC. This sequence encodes CASSRSGGSSAKNIQYF.

The CDR3 DNA reads as TGTGCCAGCAGCTTAGGGGCCCAGGGGGTTAGCCGATACACAGATACGCAGTATTTT. Its translation is CASSLGAQGVSRYTDTQYF. This rearrangement joins TRBV7-9 to TRBJ2-3; 7 bases align to TRBD1. The junction had 15 bases not matched to a gene; V was cut back by 1 base and J by 2 bases. The CDR3 is 19 residues long. CDR1 is SEHNR and CDR2 is FQNEAQ in the germline V gene (reference sequence).

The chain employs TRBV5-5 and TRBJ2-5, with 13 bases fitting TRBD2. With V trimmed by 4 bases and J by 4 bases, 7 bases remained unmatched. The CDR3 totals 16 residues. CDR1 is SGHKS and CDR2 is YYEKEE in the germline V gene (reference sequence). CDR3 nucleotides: TGTGCCAGCAGCACCACTAGCGGGGGGGCCCCAGAGACCCAGTACTTC. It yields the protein CASSTTSGGAPETQYF.

CDR3 DNA sequence: TGTGCCAGCAGCCATCCGACAGGGACCGTCTACGAGCAGTACTTC. Protein: CASSHPTGTVYEQYF. V is TRBV7-9 and J is TRBJ2-7; 7 bases line up with TRBD1. This CDR3 is built from 15 residues. Germline trimming cut 5 bases from V and 3 bases from J; bases unmatched to any gene: 10. Germline CDR1 reads SEHNR; CDR2 reads FQNEAQ (reference sequence).

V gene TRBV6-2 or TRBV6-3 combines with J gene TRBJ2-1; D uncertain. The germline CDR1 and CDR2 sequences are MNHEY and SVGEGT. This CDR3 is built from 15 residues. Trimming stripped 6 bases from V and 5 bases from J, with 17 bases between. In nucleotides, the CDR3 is TGTGCCAGCAGCCACGGCGGTGTTGGCAACAATGAGCAGTTCTTC. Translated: CASSHGGVGNNEQFF.

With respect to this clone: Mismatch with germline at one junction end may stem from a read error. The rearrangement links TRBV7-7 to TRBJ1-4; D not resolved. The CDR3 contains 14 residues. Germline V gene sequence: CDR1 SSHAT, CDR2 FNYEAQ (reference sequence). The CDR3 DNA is TGTGCTAGCAACCAGGATTCAACTAATGAAAAACTGTTTTTT. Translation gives CASNQDSTNEKLFF.

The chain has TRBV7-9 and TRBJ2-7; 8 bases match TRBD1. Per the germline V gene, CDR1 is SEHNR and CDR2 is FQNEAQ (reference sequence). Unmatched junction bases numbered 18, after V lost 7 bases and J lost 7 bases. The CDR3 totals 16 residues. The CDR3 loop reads CASTKAVGTGAGEQYF. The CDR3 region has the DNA TGTGCCAGCACCAAAGCGGTGGGGACAGGTGCGGGAGAGCAGTACTTC.

CDR3 DNA sequence: TGTGCCAGCAGTCCCTACCGACAGGAAACTGAAGCTTTCTTT. Encoded protein: CASSPYRQETEAFF. This chain links TRBV28 with TRBJ1-1, with a possible D match to TRBD1 (6 bases). V was cut by 5 bases and J by 5 bases, with 15 bases left in between. The CDR3 is 14 amino acids. Germline values: CDR1 MDHEN, CDR2 SYDVKM.

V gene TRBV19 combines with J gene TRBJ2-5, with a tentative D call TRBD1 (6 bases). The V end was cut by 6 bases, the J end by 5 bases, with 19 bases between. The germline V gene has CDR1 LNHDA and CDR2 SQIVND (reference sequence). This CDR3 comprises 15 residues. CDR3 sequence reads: CASRPTGIGRETQYF. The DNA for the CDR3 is TGTGCCAGTAGACCCACAGGGATAGGTAGGGAGACCCAGTACTTC.

CDR3 protein: CASSGNRGAYNEQFF. The CDR3 DNA reads TGTGCCAGCAGTGGCAACAGGGGGGCTTACAATGAGCAGTTCTTC. The chain recombines TRBV27 with TRBJ2-1, with TRBD1 identical over 8 bases. Per germline, CDR1 MNHEY and CDR2 SMNVEV (reference sequence). V lost 5 bases to trimming and J lost 4 bases; unmatched junction nucleotides: 7. The CDR3 extends over 15 amino acids.

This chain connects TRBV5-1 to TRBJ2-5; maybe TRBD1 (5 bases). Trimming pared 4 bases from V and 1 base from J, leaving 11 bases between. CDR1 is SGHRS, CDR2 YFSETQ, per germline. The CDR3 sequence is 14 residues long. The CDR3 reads CASSLTVIQETQYF. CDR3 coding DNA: TGCGCCAGCAGCCTGACAGTAATCCAAGAGACCCAGTACTTC.

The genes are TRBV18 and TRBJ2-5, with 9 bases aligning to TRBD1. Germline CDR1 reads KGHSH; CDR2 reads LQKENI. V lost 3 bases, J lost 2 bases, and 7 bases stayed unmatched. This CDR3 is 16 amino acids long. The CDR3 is CASSPGQGAGQETQYF. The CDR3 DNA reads TGTGCCAGCTCACCGGGACAGGGAGCGGGGCAAGAGACCCAGTACTTC.

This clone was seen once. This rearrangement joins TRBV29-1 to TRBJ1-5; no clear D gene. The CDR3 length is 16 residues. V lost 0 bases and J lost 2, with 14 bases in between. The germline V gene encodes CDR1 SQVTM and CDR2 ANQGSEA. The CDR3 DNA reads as TGCAGCGTTGAAGACCCACTTAAGGAGCGCAATCAGCCCCAGCATTTT. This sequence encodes CSVEDPLKERNQPQHF.

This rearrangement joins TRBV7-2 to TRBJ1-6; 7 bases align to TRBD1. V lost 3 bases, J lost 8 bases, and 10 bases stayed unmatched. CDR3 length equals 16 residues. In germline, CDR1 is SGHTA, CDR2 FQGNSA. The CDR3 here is CASSFSTGQYDSPLHF. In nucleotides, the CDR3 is TGTGCCAGCAGCTTTTCCACGGGACAGTACGATTCACCCCTCCACTTT.